Here is one T cell receptor beta chain with its context. Its ends do not fully match the called genes, so a read error is possible. These data originate in a study of tumor and adjacent non-tumor tissue in lung cancer. Across the study: Patients were aged roughly 30 to 76, fewer than twelve men and about 5 women, stage I to III.

Three rounds of nested PCR, following a modified ARM-PCR protocol, produced the TCRbeta library. One entry per CDR3 protein, called by TCRdb with MiXCR from the multiplex PCR reads. Here the sample spans 65,000 to 80,000 distinct CDR3 sequences, 73% being singletons. The CDR3 consists of 14 residues. The V gene's germline CDR1 is SQVTM and CDR2 ANQGSEA. This sample's RNA came from whole unsorted tissue. Sample: lung tumor tissue. The sequence came from a man aged 60 to 69 with non-small cell lung cancer. The V call is TRBV29-1, the J call TRBJ2-7; possibly TRBD2 for D (6 bases). The CDR3, as DNA: TGCAGCGCTCAGGGAGGCAGGGCTGGGTACGAGCAGTATTTC. Its translation: CSAQGGRAGYEQYF.